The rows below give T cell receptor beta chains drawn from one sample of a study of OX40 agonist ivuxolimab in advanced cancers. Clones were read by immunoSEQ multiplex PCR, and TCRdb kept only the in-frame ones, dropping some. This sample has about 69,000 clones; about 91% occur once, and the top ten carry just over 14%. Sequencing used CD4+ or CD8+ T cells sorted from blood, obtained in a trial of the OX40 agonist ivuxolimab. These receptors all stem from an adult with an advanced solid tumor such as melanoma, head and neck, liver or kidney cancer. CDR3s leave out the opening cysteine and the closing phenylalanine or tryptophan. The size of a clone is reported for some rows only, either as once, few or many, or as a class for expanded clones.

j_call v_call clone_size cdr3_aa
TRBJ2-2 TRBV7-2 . ASSPGQGPNTGELF
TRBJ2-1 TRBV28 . ASNQPGGPGNEQF
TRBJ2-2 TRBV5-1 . ASSLDPANTGELF
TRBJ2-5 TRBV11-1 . ATTGSGSETQY
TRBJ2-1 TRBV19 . ATSDGRSSNEQF
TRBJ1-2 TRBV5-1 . ASTPQGAGGLDINYGYT
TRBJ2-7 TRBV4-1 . ASSLEPRGDGEQY
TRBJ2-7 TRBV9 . ASSVSGGGEQY
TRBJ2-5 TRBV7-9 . AGKPIQETQY
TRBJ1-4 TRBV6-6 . ASSYQADGNEKLF
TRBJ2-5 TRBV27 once ASSLSPGSEETQY
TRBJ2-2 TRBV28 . ASSFLGQGPTGELF
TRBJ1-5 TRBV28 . ASSFPGTGNQPQH
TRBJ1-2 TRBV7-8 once ASSPRTGANYGYT
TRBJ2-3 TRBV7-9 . ASIPGGEDGTDTQY
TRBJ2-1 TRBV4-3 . ASSQESLSYNEQF
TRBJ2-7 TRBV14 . ASSHVAGGIRYEQY
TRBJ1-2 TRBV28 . ASSLTIDYGYT
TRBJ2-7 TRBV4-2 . ASSQPVGQEVNEQY
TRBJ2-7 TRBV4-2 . ASSQDLRGAGEQY
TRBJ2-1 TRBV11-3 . ASSAKREGYNEQF
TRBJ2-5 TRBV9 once ASSPTDRSATQY
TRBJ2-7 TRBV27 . ASSGADYEQY
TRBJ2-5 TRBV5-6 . ASSFGQGQETQY
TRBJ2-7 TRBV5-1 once ASRETSAYEQY